Presented here are 9 T cell receptor beta chains from one specimen sequenced in a study of memory CD8 T cells in hepatitis C reinfection (TCRdb year 2017). What the time point label conveys for this sample: peak reinfection, 3 to 8 weeks after reinfection detection. Sorted cells were sequenced directly ex vivo, with no in vitro expansion before TCR sequencing. The library was built by means of the immunoSEQ multiplex PCR assay. The table comes from immuneACCESS by way of TCRdb, which keeps in-frame sequences with V and J called. Part of the clones is missing from these tables; in studies checked, under half for an unresolved V gene and the rest for unknown reasons. The sample yields over 35,000 clones; roughly 90% were counted once. Of the sample, approximately 1.2% is held by the ten largest clones. The specimen was naive CD8+ T cells sorted from blood. The sample's cell subset or site label, decoded: total naive CD8+CD45RO- T cells. Receptor source: a man younger than 30 with hepatitis C virus infection.

This rearrangement joins TRBV10-3 to TRBJ2-1; 7 nucleotides align to TRBD2. V trimming: 9 bases; J trimming: 1 base; junction bases outside the gene matches: 3. Germline CDR1 is ENHRY and CDR2 is SYGVKD. There are 13 residues in the CDR3. This CDR3 reads CAITSASYNEQFF. The DNA of the CDR3 is TGTGCCATTACTAGCGCTTCCTACAATGAGCAGTTCTTC.

This chain links TRBV5-1 with TRBJ1-4; D might be TRBD1 (6 bases). Germline CDR1 is SGHRS and CDR2 is YFSETQ. V lost 4 bases, J lost 5 bases, and 18 bases lay in between. The CDR3 contains 16 residues. The CDR3 sequence: CASSPGTFPPNEKLFF. DNA of the CDR3: TGCGCCAGCAGCCCCGGGACATTCCCCCCGAATGAAAAACTGTTTTTT.

The V gene is TRBV6-4, the J gene TRBJ2-3; the match to TRBD2 covers 8 bases. The J segment lost 1 base and the V segment lost 0 bases, leaving 0 bases of the junction unmatched. This CDR3 region has 15 residues. Germline V lookup: CDR1 MRHNA, CDR2 SNTAGT. The CDR3 is CASSDSSGGTDTQYF. The CDR3 nucleotides read TGTGCCAGCAGTGACTCTAGCGGGGGCACAGATACGCAGTATTTT.

This chain joins TRBV6-5 and TRBJ2-5; 11 bases are a match to TRBD2. Germline V gene sequence: CDR1 MNHEY, CDR2 SVGAGI. The CDR3 covers 14 residues. J lost 5 bases, V lost 4 bases, and 3 bases had no gene match. The chain's CDR3 is CASSLAGGPETQYF. DNA for the CDR3: TGTGCCAGCAGTTTAGCGGGGGGGCCGGAGACCCAGTACTTC.

This clone came up a few times. The chain joins TRBV6-1 to TRBJ1-1; TRBD1 is a possible D gene (5 bases). V was cut by 5 bases and J by 5 bases, with 18 bases left in between. Germline CDR1 is MNHNS and CDR2 is SASEGT. The CDR3 loop spans 15 amino acids. In DNA, the CDR3 is TGTGCCAGCAGTTGGGGGAGGGAACGGGAGACTGAAGCTTTCTTT. Translated: CASSWGRERETEAFF.

This clone was counted once. This chain uses TRBV6-1 with TRBJ1-2, with D unresolved. The CDR3 spans 14 residues. CDR1 and CDR2 from the germline V gene are MNHNS and SASEGT. V was trimmed by 5 bases and J by 4 bases, leaving 14 bases between them. CDR3 in amino acids: CASSLSSGSYGYTF. The CDR3 nucleotides are TGTGCCAGCAGTCTTTCATCCGGGTCCTATGGCTACACCTTC.

The chain has TRBV11-1 and TRBJ2-2; TRBD2 agrees at 13 bases. Germline V CDR1 and CDR2: SGHAT, FQDESV (reference sequence). V lost 5 bases to trimming and J lost 7 bases; unmatched junction nucleotides: 7. The CDR3 runs to 16 residues. This chain's CDR3 is CASSVLAGGPNGELFF. DNA of the CDR3: TGTGCCAGCAGCGTACTAGCGGGAGGGCCGAACGGGGAGCTGTTTTTT.

The V gene is TRBV4-1, the J gene TRBJ2-2; D not resolved. The CDR3 length is 16 residues. Trimming left V 1 base short and J 2 bases short, with 11 bases between. CDR1 is MGHRA and CDR2 is YSYEKL in the germline V gene. The CDR3 here is CASSQGSVENTGELFF. Written as DNA, the CDR3 is TGCGCCAGCAGCCAAGGTAGTGTCGAAAACACCGGGGAGCTGTTTTTT.

This clone is medium-sized by share. The chain recombines TRBV9 with TRBJ2-3; maybe TRBD1 (5 bases). CDR1 SGDLS and CDR2 YYNGEE come from the germline V gene. V lost 0 bases and J lost 6, with 14 bases in between. This CDR3 has 15 amino acids. The CDR3 loop is CASSVGGHHTDTQYF. Written as DNA, the CDR3 is TGTGCCAGCAGCGTAGGGGGCCACCACACCGATACGCAGTATTTT.